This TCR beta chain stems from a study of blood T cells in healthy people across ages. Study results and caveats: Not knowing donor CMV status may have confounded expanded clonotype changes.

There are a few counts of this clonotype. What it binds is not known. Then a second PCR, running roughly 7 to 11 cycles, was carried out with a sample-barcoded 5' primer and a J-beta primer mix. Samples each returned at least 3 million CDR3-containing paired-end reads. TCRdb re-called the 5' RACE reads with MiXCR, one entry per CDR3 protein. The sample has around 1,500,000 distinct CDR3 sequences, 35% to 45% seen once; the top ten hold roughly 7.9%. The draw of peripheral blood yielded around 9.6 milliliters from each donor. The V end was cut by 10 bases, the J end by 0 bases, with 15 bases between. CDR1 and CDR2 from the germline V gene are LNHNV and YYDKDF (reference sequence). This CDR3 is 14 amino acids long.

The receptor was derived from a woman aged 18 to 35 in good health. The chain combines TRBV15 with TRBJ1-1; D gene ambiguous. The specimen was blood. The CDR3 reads CASQSGSMNTEAFF. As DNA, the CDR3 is TGTGCCAGCCAATCCGGGTCGATGAACACTGAAGCTTTCTTT.